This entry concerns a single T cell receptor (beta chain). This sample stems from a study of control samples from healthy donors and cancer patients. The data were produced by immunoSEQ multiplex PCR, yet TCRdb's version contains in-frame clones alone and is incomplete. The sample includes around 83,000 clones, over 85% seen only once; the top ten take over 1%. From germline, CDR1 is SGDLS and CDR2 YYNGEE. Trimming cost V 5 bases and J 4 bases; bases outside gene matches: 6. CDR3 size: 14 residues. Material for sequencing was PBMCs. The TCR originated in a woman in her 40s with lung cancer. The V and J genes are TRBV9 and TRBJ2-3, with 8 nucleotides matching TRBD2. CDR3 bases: TGTGCCAGCAGTCTTCGGGGGGGAGCAGATACGCAGTATTTT. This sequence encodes CASSLRGGADTQYF. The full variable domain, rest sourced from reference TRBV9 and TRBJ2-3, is DSGVTQTPKHLITATGQRVTLRCSPRSGDLSVYWYQQSLDQGLQFLIQYYNGEERAKGNILERFSAQQFPDLHSELNLSSLELGDSALYFCASSLRGGADTQYFGPGTRLTVL.